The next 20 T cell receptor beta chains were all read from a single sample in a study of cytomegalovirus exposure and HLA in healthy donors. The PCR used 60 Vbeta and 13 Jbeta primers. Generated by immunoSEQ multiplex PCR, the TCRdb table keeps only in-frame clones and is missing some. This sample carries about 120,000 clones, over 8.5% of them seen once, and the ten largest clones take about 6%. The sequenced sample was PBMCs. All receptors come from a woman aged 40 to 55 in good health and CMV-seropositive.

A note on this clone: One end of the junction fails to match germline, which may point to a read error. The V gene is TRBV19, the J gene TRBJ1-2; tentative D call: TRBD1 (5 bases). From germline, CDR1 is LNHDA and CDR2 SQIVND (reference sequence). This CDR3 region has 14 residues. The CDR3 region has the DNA TGTGCCAGTAGTATGACCCAGGGCCCAGATGCCTACCCCTTC. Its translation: CASSMTQGPDAYPF.

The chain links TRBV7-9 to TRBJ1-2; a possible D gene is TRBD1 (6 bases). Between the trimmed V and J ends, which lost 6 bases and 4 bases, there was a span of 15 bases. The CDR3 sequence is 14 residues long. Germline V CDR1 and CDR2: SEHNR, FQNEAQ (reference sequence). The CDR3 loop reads CASRPMGHSYGYTF. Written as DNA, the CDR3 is TGTGCCAGCAGGCCTATGGGACACTCCTATGGCTACACCTTC.

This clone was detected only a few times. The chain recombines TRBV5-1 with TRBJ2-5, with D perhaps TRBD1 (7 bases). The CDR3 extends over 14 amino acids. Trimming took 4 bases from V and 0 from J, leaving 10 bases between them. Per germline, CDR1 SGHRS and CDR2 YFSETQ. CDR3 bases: TGCGCCAGCAGCGCGGGACAGCACCAAGAGACCCAGTACTTC. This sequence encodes CASSAGQHQETQYF.

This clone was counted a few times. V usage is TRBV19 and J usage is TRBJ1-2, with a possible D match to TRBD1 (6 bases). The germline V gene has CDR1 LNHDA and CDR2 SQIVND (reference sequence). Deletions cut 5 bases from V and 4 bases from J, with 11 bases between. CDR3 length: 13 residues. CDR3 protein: CASSLQGRYGYTF. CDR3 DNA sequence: TGTGCCAGTAGTCTACAGGGTCGCTATGGCTACACCTTC.

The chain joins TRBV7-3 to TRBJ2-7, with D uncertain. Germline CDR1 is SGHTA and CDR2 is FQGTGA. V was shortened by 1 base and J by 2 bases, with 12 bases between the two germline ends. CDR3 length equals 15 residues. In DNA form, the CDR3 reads TGTGCCAGCAGCTTAAGTGGCAGGATTCCCTACGAGCAGTACTTC. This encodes CASSLSGRIPYEQYF.

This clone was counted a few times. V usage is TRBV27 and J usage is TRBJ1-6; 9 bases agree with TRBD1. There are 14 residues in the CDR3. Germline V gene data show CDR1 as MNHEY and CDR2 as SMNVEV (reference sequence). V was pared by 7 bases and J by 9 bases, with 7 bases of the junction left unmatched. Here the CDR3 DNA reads TGTGCCAGCACCCTCACAGGGGGCGCTTCACCCCTCCACTTT. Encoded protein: CASTLTGGASPLHF.

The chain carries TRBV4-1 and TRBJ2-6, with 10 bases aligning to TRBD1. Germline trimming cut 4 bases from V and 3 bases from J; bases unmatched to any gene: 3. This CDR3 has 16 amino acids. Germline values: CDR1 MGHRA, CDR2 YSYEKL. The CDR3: CASSRQGANGANVLTF. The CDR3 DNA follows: TGCGCCAGCAGCCGACAGGGGGCTAATGGGGCCAACGTCCTGACTTTC.

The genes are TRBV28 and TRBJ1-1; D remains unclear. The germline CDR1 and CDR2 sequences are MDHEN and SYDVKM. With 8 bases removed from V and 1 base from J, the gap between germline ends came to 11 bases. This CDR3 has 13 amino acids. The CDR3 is CASLERRNTEAFF. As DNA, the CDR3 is TGTGCCAGCCTTGAACGGAGGAACACTGAAGCTTTCTTT.

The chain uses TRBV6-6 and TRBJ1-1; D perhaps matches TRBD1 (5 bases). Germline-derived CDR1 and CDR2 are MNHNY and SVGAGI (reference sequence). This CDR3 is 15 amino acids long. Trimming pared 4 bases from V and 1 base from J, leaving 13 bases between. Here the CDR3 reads CASSFQRQTNTEAFF. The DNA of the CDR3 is TGTGCCAGCAGTTTTCAGAGACAGACGAACACTGAAGCTTTCTTT.

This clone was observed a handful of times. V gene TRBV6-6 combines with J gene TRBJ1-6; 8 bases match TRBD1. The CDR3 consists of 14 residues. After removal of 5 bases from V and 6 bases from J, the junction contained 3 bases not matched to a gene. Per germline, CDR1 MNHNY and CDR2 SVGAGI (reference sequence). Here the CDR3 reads CASSPGGGNSPLHF. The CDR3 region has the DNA TGTGCCAGCAGTCCAGGGGGCGGTAATTCACCCCTCCACTTT.

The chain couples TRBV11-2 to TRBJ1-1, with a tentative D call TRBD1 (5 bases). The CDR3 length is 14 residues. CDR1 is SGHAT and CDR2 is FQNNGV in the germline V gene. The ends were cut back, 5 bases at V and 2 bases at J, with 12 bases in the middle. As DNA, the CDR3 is TGTGCCAGCAGCCGAATTGACAGAAACACTGAAGCTTTCTTT. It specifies CASSRIDRNTEAFF.

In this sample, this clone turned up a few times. The CDR3 protein is CASSPPGGGETEAFF. For the CDR3, the DNA is TGTGCCAGCAGTCCCCCGGGAGGGGGTGAGACTGAAGCTTTCTTT. The chain employs TRBV6-1 and TRBJ1-1; D might be TRBD1 (6 bases). V was shortened by 5 bases and J by 5 bases, with 18 bases between the two germline ends. In germline, CDR1 is MNHNS, CDR2 SASEGT. The CDR3 is made up of 15 amino acids.

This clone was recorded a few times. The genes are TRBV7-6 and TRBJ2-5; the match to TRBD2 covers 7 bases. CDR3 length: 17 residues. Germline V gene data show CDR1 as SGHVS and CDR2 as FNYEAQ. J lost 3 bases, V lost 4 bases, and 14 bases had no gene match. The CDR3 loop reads CASSYNRGVTAKETQYF. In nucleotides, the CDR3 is TGTGCCAGCAGCTACAATCGGGGGGTGACAGCTAAAGAGACCCAGTACTTC.

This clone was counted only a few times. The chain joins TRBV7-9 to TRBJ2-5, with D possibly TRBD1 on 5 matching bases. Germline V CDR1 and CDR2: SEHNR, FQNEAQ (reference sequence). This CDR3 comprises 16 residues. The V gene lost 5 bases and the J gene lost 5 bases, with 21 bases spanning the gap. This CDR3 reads CASSPAWSRVGETQYF. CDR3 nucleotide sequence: TGTGCCAGCAGCCCGGCGTGGAGCAGGGTGGGCGAGACCCAGTACTTC.

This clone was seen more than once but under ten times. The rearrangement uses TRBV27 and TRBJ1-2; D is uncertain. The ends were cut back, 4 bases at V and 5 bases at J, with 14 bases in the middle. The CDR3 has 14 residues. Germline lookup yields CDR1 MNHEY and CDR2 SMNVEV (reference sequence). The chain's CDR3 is CASSWSPTVYGYTF. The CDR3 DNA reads TGTGCCAGCAGTTGGTCCCCCACGGTATATGGCTACACCTTC.

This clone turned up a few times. This CDR3 is CASSEDRNYGYTF. The CDR3 DNA reads as TGTGCCAGCTCAGAGGACAGAAACTATGGCTACACCTTC. This chain links TRBV18 with TRBJ1-2; possible D gene TRBD1, 6 bases. This CDR3 is built from 13 residues. V gave up 5 bases and J gave up 2 bases, with 9 bases separating them. Germline lookup yields CDR1 KGHSH and CDR2 LQKENI.

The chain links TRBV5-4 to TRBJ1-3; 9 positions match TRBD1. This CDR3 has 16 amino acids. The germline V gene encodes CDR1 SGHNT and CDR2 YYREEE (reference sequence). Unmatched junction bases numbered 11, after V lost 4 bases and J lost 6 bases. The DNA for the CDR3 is TGTGCCAGCAGCGGGAAACAGGGGGCCCGGGAAAACACCATATATTTT. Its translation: CASSGKQGARENTIYF.

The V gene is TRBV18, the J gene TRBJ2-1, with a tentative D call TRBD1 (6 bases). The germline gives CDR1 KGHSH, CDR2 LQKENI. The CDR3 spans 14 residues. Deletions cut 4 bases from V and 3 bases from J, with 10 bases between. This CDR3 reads CASSQGQSYNEQFF. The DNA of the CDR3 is TGTGCCAGCTCACAAGGACAGAGCTACAATGAGCAGTTCTTC.

CDR3 sequence (DNA): TGCGCCAGCAGCCAGCCCGGGACAGAAGACGAGCAGTACTTC. Protein product: CASSQPGTEDEQYF. This chain uses TRBV4-1 with TRBJ2-5; the match to TRBD1 covers 7 bases. The J call is uncertain, as TRBJ2-7 better fits the DNA end. The germline V gene has CDR1 MGHRA and CDR2 YSYEKL. The CDR3 length is 14 residues.

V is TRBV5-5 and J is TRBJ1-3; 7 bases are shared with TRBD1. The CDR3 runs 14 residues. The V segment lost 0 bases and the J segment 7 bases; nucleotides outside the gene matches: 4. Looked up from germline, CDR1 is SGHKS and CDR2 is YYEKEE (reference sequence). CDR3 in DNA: TGTGCCAGCAGCTTGGATTTAGGGGGCAACACCATATATTTT. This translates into CASSLDLGGNTIYF.